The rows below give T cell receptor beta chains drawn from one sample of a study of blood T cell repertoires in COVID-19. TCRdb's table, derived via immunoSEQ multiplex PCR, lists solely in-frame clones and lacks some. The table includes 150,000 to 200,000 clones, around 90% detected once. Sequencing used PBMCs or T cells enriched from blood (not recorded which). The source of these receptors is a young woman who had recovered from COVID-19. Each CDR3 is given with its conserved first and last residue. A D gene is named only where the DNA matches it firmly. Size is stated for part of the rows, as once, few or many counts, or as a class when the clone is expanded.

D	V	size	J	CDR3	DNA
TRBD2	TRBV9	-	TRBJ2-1	CASSVGSGGIEFF	TGTGCCAGCAGCGTAGGGAGCGGGGGAATTGAGTTCTTC
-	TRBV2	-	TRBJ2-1	CASSADGTHEQFF	TGTGCCAGCAGTGCAGACGGGACTCATGAGCAGTTCTTC
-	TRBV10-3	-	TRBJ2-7	CAISDPEGQYF	TGTGCCATCAGTGACCCTGAGGGGCAGTACTTC
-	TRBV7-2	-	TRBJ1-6	CASSLDGYNSPLHF	TGTGCCAGCAGCTTAGACGGCTATAATTCACCCCTCCACTTT
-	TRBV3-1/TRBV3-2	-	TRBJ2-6	CASSQVFLTGANVLTF	TGTGCCAGCAGCCAGGTCTTCCTAACTGGGGCCAACGTCCTGACTTTC
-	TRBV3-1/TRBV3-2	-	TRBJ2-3	CASSQKPGTQPDTQYF	TGTGCCAGCAGCCAGAAACCGGGAACCCAGCCAGATACGCAGTATTTT
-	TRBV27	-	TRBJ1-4	CASSLSGVEKLFF	TGTGCCAGCAGTTTATCCGGGGTTGAAAAACTGTTTTTT
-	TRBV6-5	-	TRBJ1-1	CASKDDSSNTEAFF	TGTGCCAGCAAGGACGACAGCTCAAACACTGAAGCTTTCTTT
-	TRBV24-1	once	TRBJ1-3	CATNKTGPPSNSGNTIYF	TGTGCCACCAACAAAACAGGGCCCCCTTCTAACTCTGGAAACACCATATATTTT
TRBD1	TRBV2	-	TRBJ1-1	CASSLTGVEAFF	TGTGCCAGCAGTTTGACAGGGGTTGAAGCTTTCTTT
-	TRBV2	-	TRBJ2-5	CASSEGVGAQETQYF	TGTGCCAGCAGTGAAGGAGTAGGGGCCCAAGAGACCCAGTACTTC
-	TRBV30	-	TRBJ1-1	CAWSVGLPTEAFF	TGTGCCTGGAGTGTAGGACTCCCCACTGAAGCTTTCTTT
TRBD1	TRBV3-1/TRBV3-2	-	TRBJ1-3	CASSRRQGAGNTIYF	TGTGCCAGCAGCCGCCGACAGGGCGCTGGAAACACCATATATTTT
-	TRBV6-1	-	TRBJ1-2	CASSENMAYGYTF	TGTGCCAGCAGTGAAAACATGGCCTATGGCTACACCTTC
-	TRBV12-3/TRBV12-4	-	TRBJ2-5	CASSSQLQETQYF	TGTGCCAGCAGTTCACAGTTACAAGAGACCCAGTACTTC
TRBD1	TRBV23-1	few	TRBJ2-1	CASSQSRRDRGLENEQFF	TGCGCCAGCAGTCAATCGAGACGGGACAGGGGGCTAGAGAATGAGCAGTTCTTC
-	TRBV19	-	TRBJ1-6	CASRTEANLYSPLHF	TGTGCCAGTAGGACCGAGGCGAACCTCTATTCACCCCTCCACTTT
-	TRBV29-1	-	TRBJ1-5	CSVGGGAGNQPQHF	TGCAGCGTTGGTGGGGGCGCCGGCAATCAGCCCCAGCATTTT
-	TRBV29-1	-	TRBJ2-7	CSVADGGRHEQYF	TGCAGCGTCGCCGACGGGGGGCGTCACGAGCAGTACTTC
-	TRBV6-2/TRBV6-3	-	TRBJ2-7	CASSLSGVVEQYF	TGTGCCAGCAGTTTGTCGGGGGTGGTCGAGCAGTACTTC
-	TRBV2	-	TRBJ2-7	CASSESTAYEQYF	TGTGCCAGCAGTGAATCGACAGCCTACGAGCAGTACTTC
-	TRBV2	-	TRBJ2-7	CASSGATYEQYF	TGTGCCAGCAGCGGAGCTACCTACGAGCAGTACTTC
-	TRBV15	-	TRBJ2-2	CATRTASADTRAGELFF	TGTGCCACCAGGACTGCTAGCGCGGATACCAGGGCCGGGGAGCTGTTTTTT
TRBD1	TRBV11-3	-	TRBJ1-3	CASSTGGHGNTIYF	TGTGCCAGCAGCACAGGGGGCCATGGAAACACCATATATTTT